These 28 T cell receptor beta chains were all obtained from the same sample, sequenced in a study of T cells after yellow fever vaccination. One entry per CDR3 protein results from TCRdb running MiXCR on the 5' RACE reads. The repertoire has some 500,000 distinct CDR3 sequences, about 14% of them found once; the top ten carry about 14%. Sequencing was performed on PBMCs, taken on the day of the yellow fever booster vaccination. The source is a man between 25 and 39 years old who received the YFV17D yellow fever vaccine.

The chain carries TRBV29-1 and TRBJ2-1; 7 bases align to TRBD2. The junction had 6 bases not matched to a gene; V was cut back by 4 bases and J by 0 bases. Germline values: CDR1 SQVTM, CDR2 ANQGSEA. The CDR3 totals 15 residues. The DNA of the CDR3 is TGCAGCGTTGTGGGTCGGGGGGTCTCCTACAATGAGCAGTTCTTC. Encoded protein: CSVVGRGVSYNEQFF.

V and J are TRBV7-8 and TRBJ2-7; D is unclear. With 3 bases removed from V and 3 bases from J, the gap between germline ends came to 15 bases. The length of the CDR3 is 15 residues. Looked up from germline, CDR1 is SGHVS and CDR2 is FQNEAQ. The CDR3 is CASSFGPPGFYEQYF. The CDR3 region has the DNA TGTGCCAGCAGCTTCGGCCCCCCGGGTTTCTACGAGCAGTACTTC.

This sequence joins TRBV25-1 and TRBJ2-3; 7 bases are shared with TRBD1. J gave up 3 bases and V 7 bases, and 10 bases lay outside the gene matches. Germline V gene lookup returns CDR1 MGHDK and CDR2 SYGVNS. The CDR3 length is 15 residues. CDR3 bases: TGTGCCAGCATTAGACAGGGATTGGGTACAGATACGCAGTATTTT. Translation: CASIRQGLGTDTQYF.

This chain's CDR3 is CSARGGQTYNEQFF. DNA of the CDR3: TGCAGTGCTAGGGGGGGACAAACCTACAATGAGCAGTTCTTC. The chain couples TRBV20-1 to TRBJ2-1; D may match TRBD1 or TRBD2 (6 bases each). Germline CDR1 is DFQATT and CDR2 is SNEGSKA (reference sequence). The V end lost 3 bases, the J end lost 2 bases, and 11 bases lay between the germline ends. The CDR3 has 14 residues.

V usage is TRBV5-1 and J usage is TRBJ2-3; D gene uncertain. V was trimmed by 2 bases and J by 6 bases, leaving 10 bases between them. Germline V gene data show CDR1 as SGHRS and CDR2 as YFSETQ. The CDR3 is made up of 13 amino acids. The CDR3 here is CASSFQPKDTQYF. Written as DNA, the CDR3 is TGCGCCAGCAGCTTTCAACCCAAGGATACGCAGTATTTT.

The chain has TRBV11-2 and TRBJ2-1; TRBD2 matches 14 bases. This CDR3 contains 18 residues. The junction had 6 bases not matched to a gene; V was cut back by 0 bases and J by 5 bases. CDR1 SGHAT and CDR2 FQNNGV come from the germline V gene. CDR3 protein: CASSLEVGLAGVHNEQFF. As DNA, the CDR3 is TGTGCCAGCAGCTTAGAGGTGGGACTAGCGGGAGTTCACAATGAGCAGTTCTTC. Complete variable domain (other parts from reference TRBV11-2 and TRBJ2-1): EAGVAQSPRYKIIEKRQSVAFWCNPISGHATLYWYQQILGQGPKLLIQFQNNGVVDDSQLPKDRFSAERLKGVDSTLKIQPAKLEDSAVYLCASSLEVGLAGVHNEQFFGPGTRLTVL.

This clonotype turned up a few times. CDR3 in amino acids: CSVQRGSMVETQYF. In DNA, the CDR3 is TGCAGTGTTCAGCGGGGTAGCATGGTAGAGACCCAGTACTTC. The chain links TRBV20-1 to TRBJ2-5; TRBD2 agrees at 7 bases. This CDR3 has 14 amino acids. In germline, CDR1 is DFQATT, CDR2 SNEGSKA (reference sequence). Trimming took 7 bases from V and 4 from J; bases not matched to a gene: 12.

The chain is built from TRBV6-1 and TRBJ2-7; the D gene is possibly TRBD2 (5 bases). The ends were cut back, 7 bases at V and 6 bases at J, with 16 bases in the middle. Germline V gene sequence: CDR1 MNHNS, CDR2 SASEGT. There are 13 residues in the CDR3. CDR3 sequence (DNA): TGTGCCAGCATGGCCGGGGATGGCCCCGAGCAGTACTTC. It translates to CASMAGDGPEQYF.

The V gene is TRBV6-1, the J gene TRBJ1-5, with 12 bases identical to TRBD1. The trim removed 6 bases at V and 1 base at J, leaving 1 base unmatched. CDR1 and CDR2 from the germline V gene are MNHNS and SASEGT. This CDR3 is built from 15 residues. CDR3 amino acids: CASRGTGGSNQPQHF. Written as DNA, the CDR3 is TGTGCCAGCAGGGGGACAGGGGGCAGCAATCAGCCCCAGCATTTT.

This clonotype appeared many times. V usage is TRBV5-5 and J usage is TRBJ1-6, with TRBD1 matching over 10 bases. CDR1 and CDR2 (germline): SGHKS, YYEKEE (reference sequence). V shed 2 bases and J 7 bases; nucleotides not matched to a gene: 6. The CDR3 has 16 amino acids. DNA for the CDR3: TGTGCCAGCAGCTTTGGAACGGGACAGGGGAATTCACCCCTCCACTTT. Protein product: CASSFGTGQGNSPLHF.

This clonotype was found a few times. Here the CDR3 DNA reads TGTGCCAGCAGCCGCCACAGCGGGAGGGCGTCCTACGAGCAGTACTTC. Amino acid sequence: CASSRHSGRASYEQYF. This rearrangement joins TRBV28 to TRBJ2-7; 10 bases are shared with TRBD2. CDR1 is MDHEN, CDR2 SYDVKM, per germline. This CDR3 is 16 amino acids long. J gave up 1 base and V 6 bases, and 9 bases lay outside the gene matches.

The table lists this clonotype with a few counts. The chain combines TRBV2 with TRBJ2-1; 9 bases agree with TRBD1. V trimming: 7 bases; J trimming: 7 bases; junction bases outside the gene matches: 5. Per the germline V gene, CDR1 is SNHLY and CDR2 is FYNNEI. The length of the CDR3 is 13 residues. The CDR3 coding sequence is TGTGCCAGCACGCTGGACAGGGGAAATGAGCAGTTCTTC. Translation: CASTLDRGNEQFF.

This clonotype was recorded at least ten times. This chain joins TRBV24-1 and TRBJ2-1, with 10 bases aligning to TRBD2. Germline-derived CDR1 and CDR2 are KGHDR and SFDVKD. With V trimmed by 2 bases and J by 0 bases, 0 bases remained unmatched. The CDR3 runs 16 residues. CDR3 sequence: CATSDSSGSSYNEQFF. The CDR3 nucleotides read TGTGCCACCAGTGATTCTAGCGGGAGCTCCTACAATGAGCAGTTCTTC.

The chain carries TRBV21-1 and TRBJ2-3. TRBV21-1 represents a pseudogene. CDR3 length: 13 residues. The CDR3 DNA reads TGTGCCACCACCGAACCGTGCACAGATACGCAGTATTTT. It specifies CATTEPCTDTQYF.

The rearrangement links TRBV5-1 to TRBJ2-1, with 10 bases identical to TRBD1. J gave up 3 bases and V 4 bases, and 7 bases lay outside the gene matches. Germline assignment: CDR1 SGHRS and CDR2 YFSETQ. The CDR3 spans 16 residues. The CDR3 nucleotides read TGCGCCAGCAGCGGCCCCGGGACAGGGGTCTACAATGAGCAGTTCTTC. Its protein product is CASSGPGTGVYNEQFF.

In this sample, this clonotype turned up many times. V gene TRBV5-1 combines with J gene TRBJ2-7, with D unresolved. Trimming took 8 bases from V and 0 from J, leaving 15 bases between them. Germline V gene lookup returns CDR1 SGHRS and CDR2 YFSETQ. The CDR3 spans 14 residues. The CDR3: CASTESTDSYEQYF. In DNA, the CDR3 is TGCGCCAGTACCGAGAGCACGGACTCCTACGAGCAGTACTTC.

This clonotype was counted between two and nine times. The genes are TRBV20-1 and TRBJ2-1; no definite D call. The germline gives CDR1 DFQATT, CDR2 SNEGSKA (reference sequence). Between the trimmed V and J ends, which lost 3 bases and 5 bases, there was a span of 11 bases. The CDR3 is 13 residues long. The CDR3 here is CSARRDTNNEQFF. The CDR3, as DNA: TGCAGTGCTAGGCGAGACACGAACAATGAGCAGTTCTTC.

This rearrangement joins TRBV20-1 to TRBJ1-2, with D unclear. V was trimmed by 7 bases and J by 2 bases, leaving 8 bases between them. CDR1 is DFQATT, CDR2 SNEGSKA, per germline (reference sequence). The CDR3 has 11 residues. CDR3 loop: CSGSVNYGYTF. The CDR3, as DNA: TGCAGTGGTTCAGTAAACTATGGCTACACCTTC.

This chain uses TRBV12-3 or TRBV12-4 with TRBJ2-1; 7 nucleotides agree with TRBD2. V shed 6 bases, J shed 6 bases, and the junction held 2 bases outside the gene matches. This CDR3 has 12 amino acids. CDR3 nucleotides: TGTGCCAGCAGCCAGCGGGGCAATGAGCAGTTCTTC. Protein sequence: CASSQRGNEQFF.

This clonotype was recorded many times. The V and J genes are TRBV20-1 and TRBJ2-5; D might be TRBD1 (6 bases). CDR3 length: 13 amino acids. Germline V gives CDR1 DFQATT, CDR2 SNEGSKA (reference sequence). With 5 bases removed from V and 4 bases from J, the gap between germline ends came to 14 bases. The CDR3: CSAPRTVGETQYF. The CDR3, as DNA: TGCAGTGCTCCCAGGACAGTCGGAGAGACCCAGTACTTC.

The rearrangement links TRBV5-1 to TRBJ2-2; 7 bases are a match to TRBD1. V trimming: 4 bases; J trimming: 6 bases; junction bases outside the gene matches: 9. Germline loops: CDR1 SGHRS, CDR2 YFSETQ. This CDR3 has 15 amino acids. The CDR3 DNA reads as TGCGCCAGCAGCGCCACACAAACAGGGGCCGGGGAGCTGTTTTTT. Residues: CASSATQTGAGELFF.

This clonotype was observed a handful of times. The DNA for the CDR3 is TGTGCCAGCAGCAAGGGCGCCGGGGAGACCCAGTACTTC. As protein: CASSKGAGETQYF. V gene TRBV7-9 combines with J gene TRBJ2-5; D uncertain. V lost 5 bases and J lost 5, with 12 bases in between. Germline CDR1 and CDR2: SEHNR and FQNEAQ (reference sequence). The CDR3 has 13 amino acids.

This chain links TRBV6-2 or TRBV6-3 with TRBJ1-2, with 11 bases lining up with TRBD1. The CDR3 has 15 residues. CDR1 is MNHEY and CDR2 is SVGEGT in the germline V gene. Trimming at V came to 6 bases and at J to 8 bases, leaving 11 bases not matched to a gene. The CDR3 loop is CASRGQGARTGGYTF. The CDR3 region has the DNA TGTGCCAGCAGAGGACAGGGGGCGCGGACGGGCGGCTACACCTTC.

The chain combines TRBV6-1 with TRBJ1-1, with D possibly matching TRBD1 (6 bases). The CDR3 is made up of 13 amino acids. The germline V and J ends were trimmed by 6 bases and 1 base, with 9 bases remaining between them. CDR1 MNHNS and CDR2 SASEGT come from the germline V gene. CDR3 sequence (DNA): TGTGCCAGCAGGCCCAGGGGGAACACTGAAGCTTTCTTT. Translating gives CASRPRGNTEAFF.

This clonotype showed up just a few times. The rearrangement links TRBV6-5 to TRBJ2-1; 8 positions match TRBD1. CDR3 length: 16 amino acids. Germline V lookup: CDR1 MNHEY, CDR2 SVGAGI. The ends lost 3 bases at V and 7 bases at J; junction bases unmatched: 11. The CDR3 here is CASSYTTGGLTNEQFF. CDR3 DNA sequence: TGTGCCAGCAGTTATACCACAGGGGGTCTTACGAATGAGCAGTTCTTC.

This clonotype was detected ten times or more. CDR3 loop: CASSSGGNGELFF. The CDR3, as DNA: TGTGCCAGCAGCTCGGGAGGGAACGGGGAGCTGTTTTTT. This chain connects TRBV7-9 to TRBJ2-2; TRBD2 aligns across 8 bases. CDR3 length: 13 residues. In germline, CDR1 is SEHNR, CDR2 FQNEAQ (reference sequence). The V gene end was trimmed by 4 bases and the J gene end by 7 bases; junction bases not matched to a gene: 2.

CDR3 residues: CASSPQGALLYEQYF. The DNA for the CDR3 is TGTGCCAGCAGCCCGCAGGGGGCACTACTATACGAGCAGTACTTC. The chain couples TRBV9 to TRBJ2-7; 8 bases map to TRBD1. V gave up 4 bases and J gave up 4 bases; unmatched junction bases: 10. The CDR3 has 15 amino acids. Germline CDR1 SGDLS, CDR2 YYNGEE.

J is TRBJ2-2 and V is TRBV11-3; 7 bases map to TRBD1. V lost 5 bases, J lost 5 bases, and 8 bases stayed unmatched. This CDR3 has 15 residues. The germline CDR1 and CDR2 sequences are SGHNT and YENEEA. In nucleotides, the CDR3 is TGTGCCAGCAGCGTTAACAGGGGACCGACCGGGGAGCTGTTTTTT. Translating gives CASSVNRGPTGELFF.